Listed here is a single TCR beta chain. This sample stems from a study of blood T cell repertoires in COVID-19. Study-wide background: The origin of the acute and convalescent COVID-19 samples was the United States, Italy and Spain. PBMCs, B-cell-depleted T cells, or T cells provided the cDNA or gDNA that made up the material.

The authors' processing: Reference gene primer amplification yielded estimated nucleated cell counts. The repertoire was sequenced with immunoSEQ multiplex PCR; TCRdb's copy has only in-frame clones and lacks some. D and trimming come from the DNA, and the V and J calls and clone size come from that table. The sample comprises a few hundred thousand clones, approximately 82% of which are singletons, and roughly 3.1% rests with the top ten. This TCR was sampled from a young woman with acute or convalescent COVID-19. The sequenced sample consisted of peripheral blood.

DNA for the CDR3: TGTGCCAGCAGGCCCTCAGGGAGGGTGGGGTTCTTC. Translation gives CASRPSGRVGFF. The gene calls are TRBV28 and TRBJ2-1, with TRBD2 matching over 7 bases. CDR3 length equals 12 residues. Germline lookup yields CDR1 MDHEN and CDR2 SYDVKM. J gave up 15 bases and V 6 bases, and 11 bases lay outside the gene matches.